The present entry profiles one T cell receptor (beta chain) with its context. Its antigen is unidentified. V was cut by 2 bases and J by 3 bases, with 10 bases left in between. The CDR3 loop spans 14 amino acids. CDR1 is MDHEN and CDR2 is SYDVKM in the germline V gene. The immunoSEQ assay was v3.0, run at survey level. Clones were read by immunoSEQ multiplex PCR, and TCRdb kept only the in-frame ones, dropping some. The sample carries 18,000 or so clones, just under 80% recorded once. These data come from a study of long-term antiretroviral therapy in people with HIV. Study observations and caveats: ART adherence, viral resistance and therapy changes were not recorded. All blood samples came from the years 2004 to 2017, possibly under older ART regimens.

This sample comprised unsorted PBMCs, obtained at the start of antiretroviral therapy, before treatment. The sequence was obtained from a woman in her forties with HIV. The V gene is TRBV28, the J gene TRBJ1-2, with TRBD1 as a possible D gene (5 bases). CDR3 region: CASSLAPTDYGYTF. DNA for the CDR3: TGTGCCAGCAGTTTAGCCCCGACAGACTATGGCTACACCTTC.